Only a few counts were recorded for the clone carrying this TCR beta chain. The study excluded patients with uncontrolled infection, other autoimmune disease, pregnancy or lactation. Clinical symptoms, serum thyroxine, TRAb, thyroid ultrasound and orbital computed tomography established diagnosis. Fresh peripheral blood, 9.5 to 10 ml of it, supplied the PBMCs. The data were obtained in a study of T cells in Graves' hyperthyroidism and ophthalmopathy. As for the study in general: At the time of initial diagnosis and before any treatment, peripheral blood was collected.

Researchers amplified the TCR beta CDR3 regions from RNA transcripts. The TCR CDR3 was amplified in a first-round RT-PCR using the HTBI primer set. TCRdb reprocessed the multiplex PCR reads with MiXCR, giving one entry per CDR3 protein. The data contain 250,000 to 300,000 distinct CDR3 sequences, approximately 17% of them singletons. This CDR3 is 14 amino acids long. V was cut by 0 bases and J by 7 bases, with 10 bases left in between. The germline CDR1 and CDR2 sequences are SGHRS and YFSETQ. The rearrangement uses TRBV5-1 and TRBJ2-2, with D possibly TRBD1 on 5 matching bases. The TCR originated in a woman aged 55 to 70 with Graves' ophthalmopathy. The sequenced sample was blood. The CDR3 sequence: CASSLADSFGELFF. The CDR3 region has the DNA TGCGCCAGCAGCTTGGCCGACAGTTTCGGGGAGCTGTTTTTT.